This T cell receptor beta chain was retrieved from a study of blood T cell repertoires in COVID-19 (dated by TCRdb to the early 2020s). Some background on the complete study: Samples covering the acute and convalescent phases of COVID-19 were provided by collaborators in the United States, Italy and Spain. The prospective study material was composed of cDNA or gDNA derived from T cells, B-cell-depleted T cells, or PBMCs. The dataset comprised deeply sampled blood TCRbeta repertoires from subjects exposed to, actively infected with, or recovered from COVID-19. The repertoires were released in a freely available public database meant as a resource for research on the immune response to SARS-CoV-2. The samples were drawn from two sources: the first 160 participants of the ongoing ImmuneRACE study, and 1,200 or so subjects contributed by 6 global collaborators. Nearly every sample came with metadata listing a de-identified subject ID, COVID-19 status, age in years and sex. Where HLA class I and class II types were available, the types were taken from metadata supplied by the sample provider, not from assay-based typing. What the study reported, not specific to this receptor: How much clinical and demographic metadata was included differed by source and by participant, and the metadata was provided uncurated.

TCRbeta CDR3 regions were amplified from genomic DNA using the immunoSEQ Assay, a bias-controlled multiplex PCR. In the source study's methods: The number of nucleated cells in each sample was estimated from the amplification of reference gene primers within the assay. Sequence reads were collapsed and filtered to measure the absolute abundance of every unique TCRbeta CDR3 rearrangement. For each sample, productive Simpson clonality was calculated as the square root of Simpson's diversity index across productive rearrangements. TCRdb retrieved this table from immuneACCESS and kept in-frame rearrangements only. Not all clones are present; in checked studies, unresolved V genes account for under half, and no reason is known for the remainder. That table gives V, J and clone size, and the DNA gave D and trimming. Present in this sample are around 49,000 clones, just over 90% of which were seen just once. More than 0.8% of the sample goes to the ten largest clones.

Turning to this clone: Its binding antigen is unknown. One base away there is no much larger clone; base qualities are not given.

In the germline V gene, CDR1 corresponds to SGHTA and CDR2 to FQGNSA. V sheds 3 bases and J sheds 10 bases, leaving 9 bases between their ends. The CDR3 starts with the cysteine, ends with the phenylalanine, and has 11 residues. Only the CDR3 region is kept as DNA, spanning 33 bases read in frame from base 1. In Seattle, one collaborating source enrolled patients while the infection was active and tracked those patients longitudinally over the course of disease. Whole blood was collected in K2EDTA tubes by collaborating institutions according to the institutions' own protocols. For TCRbeta analysis, collaborator samples were shipped as frozen whole blood, as isolated PBMCs, or as DNA extracted from either sample type.

This TCR was sampled from a man between 60 and 70 years old with COVID-19, enrolled during active disease. The sample was peripheral blood. The rearrangement joined TRBV7-2 to TRBJ1-1; matching of 6 bases hints at TRBD1 as the D gene. The CDR3 reads as follows: CASSLGARAFF. The DNA is as follows: TGTGCCAGCAGCTTGGGGGCGAGAGCTTTCTTT.